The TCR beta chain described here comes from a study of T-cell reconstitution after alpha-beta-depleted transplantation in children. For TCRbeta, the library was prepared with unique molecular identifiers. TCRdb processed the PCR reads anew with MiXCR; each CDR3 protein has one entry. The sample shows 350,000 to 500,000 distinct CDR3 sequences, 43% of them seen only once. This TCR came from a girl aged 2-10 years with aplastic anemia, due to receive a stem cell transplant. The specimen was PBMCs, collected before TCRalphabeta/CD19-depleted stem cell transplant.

CDR3 sequence reads: CASSGAGFEQYF. The CDR3 DNA reads as TGCGCCAGCAGCGGTGCGGGGTTCGAGCAGTACTTC. The chain is built from TRBV5-1 and TRBJ2-7, with a weak D call TRBD2 (6 bases). With 4 bases removed from V and 6 bases from J, the gap between germline ends came to 11 bases. The CDR3 has 12 residues. Looked up from germline, CDR1 is SGHRS and CDR2 is YFSETQ.